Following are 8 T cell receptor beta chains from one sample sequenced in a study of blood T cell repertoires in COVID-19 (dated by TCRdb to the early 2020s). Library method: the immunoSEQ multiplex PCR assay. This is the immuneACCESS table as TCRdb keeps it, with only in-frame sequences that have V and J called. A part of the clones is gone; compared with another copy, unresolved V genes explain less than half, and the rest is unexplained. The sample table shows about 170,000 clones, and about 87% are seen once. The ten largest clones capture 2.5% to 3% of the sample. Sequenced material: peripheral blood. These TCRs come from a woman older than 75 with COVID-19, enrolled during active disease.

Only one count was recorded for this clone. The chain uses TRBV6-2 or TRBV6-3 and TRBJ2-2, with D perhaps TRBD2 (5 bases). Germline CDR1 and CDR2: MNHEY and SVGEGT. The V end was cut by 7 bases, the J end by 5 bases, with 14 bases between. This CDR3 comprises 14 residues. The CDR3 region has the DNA TGTGCCAGCACCCCCAGAGGAGGAACCGGGGAGCTGTTTTTT. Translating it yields CASTPRGGTGELFF.

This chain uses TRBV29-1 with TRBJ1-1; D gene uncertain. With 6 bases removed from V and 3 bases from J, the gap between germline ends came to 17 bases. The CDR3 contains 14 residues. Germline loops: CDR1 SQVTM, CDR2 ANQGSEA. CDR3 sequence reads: CSVRPSGGDTEAFF. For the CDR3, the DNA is TGCAGCGTCAGGCCGTCGGGAGGCGACACTGAAGCTTTCTTT.

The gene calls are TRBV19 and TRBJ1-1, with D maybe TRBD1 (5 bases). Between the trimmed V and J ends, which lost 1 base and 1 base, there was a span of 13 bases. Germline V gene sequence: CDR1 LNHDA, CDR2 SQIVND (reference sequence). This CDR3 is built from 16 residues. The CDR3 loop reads CASSIGNPGWNTEAFF. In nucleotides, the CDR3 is TGTGCCAGTAGTATAGGTAATCCAGGGTGGAACACTGAAGCTTTCTTT.

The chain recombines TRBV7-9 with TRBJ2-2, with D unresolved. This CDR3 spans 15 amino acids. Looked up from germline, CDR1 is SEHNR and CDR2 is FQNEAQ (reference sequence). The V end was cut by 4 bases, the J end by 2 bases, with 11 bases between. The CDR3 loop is CASSSGSGNTGELFF. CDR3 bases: TGTGCCAGCAGCTCTGGGTCGGGTAACACCGGGGAGCTGTTTTTT.

The CDR3 loop is CASTHSSYEQYF. The CDR3 DNA reads TGTGCCAGCACCCACAGCTCCTACGAGCAGTACTTC. This rearrangement joins TRBV5-6 to TRBJ2-7; D is undetermined. CDR1 SGHDT and CDR2 YYEEEE come from the germline V gene. The CDR3 has 12 residues. V lost 6 bases and J lost 0, with 7 bases in between.

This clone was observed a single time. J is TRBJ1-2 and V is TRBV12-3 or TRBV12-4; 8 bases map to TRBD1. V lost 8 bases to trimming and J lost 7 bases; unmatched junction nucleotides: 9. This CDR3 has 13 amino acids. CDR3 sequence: CASHSQGESGYTF. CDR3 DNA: TGTGCCAGCCACTCACAGGGGGAATCTGGCTACACCTTC.

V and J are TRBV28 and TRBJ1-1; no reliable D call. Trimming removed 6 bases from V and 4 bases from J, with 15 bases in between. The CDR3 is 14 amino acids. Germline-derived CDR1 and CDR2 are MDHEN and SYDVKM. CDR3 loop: CASRRDTVATEAFF. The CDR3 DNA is TGTGCCAGCAGGAGAGATACAGTTGCCACTGAAGCTTTCTTT. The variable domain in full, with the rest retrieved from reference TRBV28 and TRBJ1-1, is DVKVTQSSRYLVKRTGEKVFLECVQDMDHENMFWYRQDPGLGLRLIYFSYDVKMKEKGDIPEGYSVSREKKERFSLILESASTNQTSMYLCASRRDTVATEAFFGQGTRLTVV.

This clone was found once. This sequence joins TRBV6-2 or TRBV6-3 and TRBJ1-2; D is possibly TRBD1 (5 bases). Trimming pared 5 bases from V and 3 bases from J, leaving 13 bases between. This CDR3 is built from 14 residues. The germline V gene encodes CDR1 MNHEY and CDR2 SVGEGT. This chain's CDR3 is CASSRPGLDYGYTF. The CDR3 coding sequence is TGTGCCAGCAGTCGACCGGGACTTGACTATGGCTACACCTTC.